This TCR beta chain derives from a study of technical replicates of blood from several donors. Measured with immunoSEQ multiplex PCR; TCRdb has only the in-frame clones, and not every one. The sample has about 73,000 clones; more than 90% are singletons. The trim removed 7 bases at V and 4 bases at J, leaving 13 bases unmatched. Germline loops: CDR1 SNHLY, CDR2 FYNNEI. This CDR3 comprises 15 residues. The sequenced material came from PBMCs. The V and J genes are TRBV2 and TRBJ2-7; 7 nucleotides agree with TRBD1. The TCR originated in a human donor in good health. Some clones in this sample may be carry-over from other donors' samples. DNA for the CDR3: TGTGCCAGCAACAACGGGCGGACAGGATTTTACGAGCAGTACTTC. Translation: CASNNGRTGFYEQYF.